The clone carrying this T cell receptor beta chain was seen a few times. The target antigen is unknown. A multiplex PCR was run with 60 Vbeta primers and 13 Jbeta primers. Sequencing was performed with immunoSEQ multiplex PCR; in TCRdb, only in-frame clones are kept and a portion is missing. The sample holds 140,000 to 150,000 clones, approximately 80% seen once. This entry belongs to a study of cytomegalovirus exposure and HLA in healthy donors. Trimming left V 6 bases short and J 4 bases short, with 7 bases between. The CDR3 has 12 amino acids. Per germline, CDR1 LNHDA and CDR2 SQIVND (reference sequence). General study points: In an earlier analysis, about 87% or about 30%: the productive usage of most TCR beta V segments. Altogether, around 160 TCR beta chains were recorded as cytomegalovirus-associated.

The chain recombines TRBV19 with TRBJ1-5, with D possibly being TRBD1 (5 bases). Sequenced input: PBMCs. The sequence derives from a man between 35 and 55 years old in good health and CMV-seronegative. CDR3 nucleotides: TGTGCCAGTAGGGACAATAATCAGCCCCAGCATTTT. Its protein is CASRDNNQPQHF.